These 8 T cell receptor beta chains were sequenced from one sample in a study of shared clonotypes between healthy human individuals. Clones were sequenced by immunoSEQ multiplex PCR, and TCRdb holds only the in-frame ones, with some missing. There are approximately 1,500,000 clones in the sample; around 97% occur only once, and roughly 1.2% lies in the top ten. The sequencing sample was made of naive CD4+ T cells sorted from blood. The subset was: CD45RA+ positively selected. The receptors were sampled from a young man in good health.

This sequence joins TRBV18 and TRBJ1-3; tentatively, D is TRBD1 (5 bases). The CDR3 sequence is 15 residues long. The V end lost 2 bases, the J end lost 4 bases, and 12 bases lay between the germline ends. From germline, CDR1 is KGHSH and CDR2 LQKENI. The CDR3 loop reads CASSPTPGSGNTIYF. CDR3 coding DNA: TGTGCCAGCTCACCAACACCAGGGTCCGGAAACACCATATATTTT. The whole variable domain, remainder taken from reference TRBV18 and TRBJ1-3, is NAGVMQNPRHLVRRRGQEARLRCSPMKGHSHVYWYRQLPEEGLKFMVYLQKENIIDESGMPKERFSAEFPKEGPSILRIQQVVRGDSAAYFCASSPTPGSGNTIYFGEGSWLTVV.

The chain couples TRBV7-2 to TRBJ2-3; D perhaps matches TRBD2 (5 bases). This CDR3 comprises 17 residues. From germline, CDR1 is SGHTA and CDR2 FQGNSA. V dropped 6 bases and J dropped 0 bases, with 19 bases sitting between them. In DNA form, the CDR3 reads TGTGCCAGCAGTTTTCTACCTCCGGGATCTAGCACAGATACGCAGTATTTT. Amino acid sequence: CASSFLPPGSSTDTQYF.

In nucleotides, the CDR3 is TGTGCCAGCAGTTATACGGGACAGGGGTACTACGAGCAGTACTTC. This encodes CASSYTGQGYYEQYF. The chain uses TRBV28 and TRBJ2-7, with 10 bases lining up with TRBD1. Germline assignment: CDR1 MDHEN and CDR2 SYDVKM. Germline trimming cut 4 bases from V and 3 bases from J; bases unmatched to any gene: 6. The CDR3 contains 15 residues.

The J gene is TRBJ2-7, the V gene TRBV28; TRBD2 might be the D (5 bases). Germline values: CDR1 MDHEN, CDR2 SYDVKM. CDR3 length: 14 amino acids. V shed 9 bases and J shed 2 bases, with 17 bases lying between them. CDR3 loop: CASHGETATYEQYF. CDR3 DNA sequence: TGTGCCAGTCACGGGGAGACGGCGACCTACGAGCAGTACTTC.

The V gene is TRBV29-1, the J gene TRBJ1-1; D unresolved. The CDR3 consists of 14 residues. Trimming took 1 base from V and 3 from J, leaving 12 bases between them. Germline CDR1 SQVTM, CDR2 ANQGSEA. Here the CDR3 DNA reads TGCAGCGTTGAAGCCCCGAGTTGGGACACTGAAGCTTTCTTT. It yields the protein CSVEAPSWDTEAFF.

This rearrangement joins TRBV10-3 to TRBJ1-1, with 7 bases lining up with TRBD1. CDR3 length equals 14 residues. Trimming cost V 1 base and J 4 bases; bases outside gene matches: 3. From germline, CDR1 is ENHRY and CDR2 SYGVKD. The CDR3 spells CAISELPGGTEAFF. CDR3 nucleotides: TGTGCCATCAGTGAGTTACCAGGGGGCACTGAAGCTTTCTTT.

The genes are TRBV9 and TRBJ2-5, with D perhaps being TRBD1 or TRBD2 (5 bases each). V lost 3 bases and J lost 1, with 16 bases in between. Germline lookup yields CDR1 SGDLS and CDR2 YYNGEE. CDR3 length: 16 residues. DNA of the CDR3: TGTGCCAGCAGCGCCCATCGTCGGGACCCCCAAGAGACCCAGTACTTC. Residues: CASSAHRRDPQETQYF.

The chain uses TRBV6-6 and TRBJ1-5; D call uncertain. Germline V gene data show CDR1 as MNHNY and CDR2 as SVGAGI (reference sequence). The CDR3 has 15 residues. V was trimmed by 6 bases and J by 3 bases, leaving 15 bases between them. CDR3 region: CASRQPGNYNQPQHF. CDR3 DNA sequence: TGTGCCAGCAGGCAACCTGGGAACTACAATCAGCCCCAGCATTTT.